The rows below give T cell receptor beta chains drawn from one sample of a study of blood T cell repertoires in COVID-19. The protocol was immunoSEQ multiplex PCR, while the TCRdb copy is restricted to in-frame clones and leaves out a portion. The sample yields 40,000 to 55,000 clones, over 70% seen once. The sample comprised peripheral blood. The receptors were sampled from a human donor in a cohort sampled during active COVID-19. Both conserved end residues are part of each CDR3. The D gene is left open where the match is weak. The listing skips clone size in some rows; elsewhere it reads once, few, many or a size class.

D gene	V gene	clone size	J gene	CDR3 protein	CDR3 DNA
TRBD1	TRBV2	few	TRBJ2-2	CASSGGQGNTGELFF	TGTGCCAGCAGTGGGGGACAGGGAAACACCGGGGAGCTGTTTTTT
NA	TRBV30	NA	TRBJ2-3	CAWSVSPVADTQYF	TGTGCCTGGAGTGTAAGCCCGGTCGCAGATACGCAGTATTTT
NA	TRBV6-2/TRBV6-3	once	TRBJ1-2	CASSPDRLYGYTF	TGTGCCAGCAGTCCCGACAGACTCTATGGCTACACCTTC
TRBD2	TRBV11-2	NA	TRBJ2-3	CASSFPKLADLTDTQYF	TGTGCCAGCAGCTTCCCTAAACTAGCGGACCTCACAGATACGCAGTATTTT
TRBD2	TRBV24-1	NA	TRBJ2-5	CATSEGASGRDTYFPETQYF	TGTGCCACCAGTGAGGGGGCTAGCGGGAGGGATACATACTTCCCAGAGACCCAGTACTTC
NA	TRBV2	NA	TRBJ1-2	CASSERIDFGYTF	TGTGCCAGCAGTGAAAGAATAGATTTCGGCTACACCTTC
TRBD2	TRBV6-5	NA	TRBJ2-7	CATMGLSGSSYEQYF	TGTGCCACCATGGGTCTCAGCGGGAGCTCCTACGAGCAGTACTTC
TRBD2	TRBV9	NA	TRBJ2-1	CASSGTSGYNEQFF	TGTGCCAGCAGCGGAACTAGCGGGTACAATGAGCAGTTCTTC
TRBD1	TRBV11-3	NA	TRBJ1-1	CASSTLRQGPEAFF	TGTGCCAGCAGCACCTTGAGACAGGGCCCTGAAGCTTTCTTT
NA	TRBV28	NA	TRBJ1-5	CASTNLAPSIEPPQHF	TGTGCCAGCACCAATCTCGCCCCCTCCATTGAGCCGCCCCAGCATTTT
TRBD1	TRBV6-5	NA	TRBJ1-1	CASSYGRGPAFF	TGTGCCAGCAGTTACGGCAGGGGGCCAGCTTTCTTT
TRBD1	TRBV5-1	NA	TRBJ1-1	CASSLVARGIPEAFF	TGCGCCAGCAGCTTGGTTGCCAGGGGGATCCCTGAAGCTTTCTTT
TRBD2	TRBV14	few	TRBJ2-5	CASSPLSGTSVETQYF	TGTGCCAGCAGCCCCCTTTCCGGGACTAGCGTAGAGACCCAGTACTTC
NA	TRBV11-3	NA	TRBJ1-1	CASSFSQLNTEAFF	TGTGCCAGCAGCTTTAGCCAGCTGAACACTGAAGCTTTCTTT
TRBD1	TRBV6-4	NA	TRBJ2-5	CASRKGQGSGGETQYF	TGTGCCAGCAGAAAGGGACAGGGGTCGGGGGGAGAGACCCAGTACTTC
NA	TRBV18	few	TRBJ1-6	CASSPSGDLHNSPLHF	TGTGCCAGCTCACCGTCAGGGGACCTACATAATTCACCCCTCCACTTT
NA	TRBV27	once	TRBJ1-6	CASSSPGTMNSPLHF	TGTGCCAGCAGTTCGCCCGGGACAATGAATTCACCCCTCCACTTT
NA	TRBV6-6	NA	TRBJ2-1	CASSGPSSYNEQFF	TGTGCCAGCAGCGGTCCGTCCTCCTACAATGAGCAGTTCTTC
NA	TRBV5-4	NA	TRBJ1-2	CASSLEQAYGYTF	TGTGCCAGCAGCTTGGAGCAGGCCTATGGCTACACCTTC
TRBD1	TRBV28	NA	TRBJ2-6	CASSFGQGSSGANVLTF	TGTGCCAGCAGTTTTGGACAGGGGTCCTCTGGGGCCAACGTCCTGACTTTC
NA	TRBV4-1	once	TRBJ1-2	CASSQAGSLGYTF	TGCGCCAGCAGCCAAGCAGGTTCCCTTGGCTACACCTTC
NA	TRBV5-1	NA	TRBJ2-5	CASSFGKQETQYF	TGCGCCAGCAGCTTCGGGAAACAAGAGACCCAGTACTTC
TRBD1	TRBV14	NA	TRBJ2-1	CASSPWTGWGNEQFF	TGTGCCAGCAGCCCCTGGACAGGGTGGGGCAATGAGCAGTTCTTC
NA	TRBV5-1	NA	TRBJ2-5	CASSLGPPERKRTQYF	TGCGCCAGCAGCTTGGGGCCTCCCGAGCGGAAGAGAACCCAGTACTTC
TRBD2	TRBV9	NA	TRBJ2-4	CASSSGTTEQNIQYF	TGTGCCAGCAGCTCCGGGACTACTGAACAAAACATTCAGTACTTC
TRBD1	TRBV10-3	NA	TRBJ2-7	CAIVPGQGIFKQYF	TGTGCCATCGTTCCGGGACAGGGCATCTTTAAGCAGTACTTC
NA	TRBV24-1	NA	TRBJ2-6	CATSDPGFRGANVLTF	TGTGCCACCAGTGACCCAGGGTTTAGGGGGGCCAACGTCCTGACTTTC